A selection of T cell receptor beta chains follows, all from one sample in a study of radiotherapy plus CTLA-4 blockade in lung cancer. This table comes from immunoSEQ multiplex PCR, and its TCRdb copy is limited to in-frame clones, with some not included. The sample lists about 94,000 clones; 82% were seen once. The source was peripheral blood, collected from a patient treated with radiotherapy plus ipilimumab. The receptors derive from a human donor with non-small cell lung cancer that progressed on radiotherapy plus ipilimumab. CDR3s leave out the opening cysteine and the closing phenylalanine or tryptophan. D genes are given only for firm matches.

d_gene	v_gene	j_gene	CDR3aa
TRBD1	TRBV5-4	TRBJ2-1	ASSSGQGNPSYNEQF
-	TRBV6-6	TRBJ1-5	ASSQGANQPQH
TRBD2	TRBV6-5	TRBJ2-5	ASVNYGREETQY
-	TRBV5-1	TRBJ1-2	ASSLYRPDGYT
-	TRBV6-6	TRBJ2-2	ASSFNTGELF
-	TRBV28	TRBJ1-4	ASSLSQGSSEKLF
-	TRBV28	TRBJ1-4	ASRPRGLNNEKLF
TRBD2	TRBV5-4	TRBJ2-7	ASSLEAGRAYKEQY
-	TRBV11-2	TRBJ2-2	ASSLKWGTGELF
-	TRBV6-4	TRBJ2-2	ASSAARDTGELF
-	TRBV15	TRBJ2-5	ATSRDSSETQY
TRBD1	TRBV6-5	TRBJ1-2	ASSYGTGPSSYGYT
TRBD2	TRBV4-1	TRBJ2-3	ASSPSAAGGTDTQY
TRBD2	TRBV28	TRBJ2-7	ASSRPTSGTSGPEQY
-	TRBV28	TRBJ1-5	ASLGGYSNQPQH
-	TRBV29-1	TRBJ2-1	SVEGSGRGEQF
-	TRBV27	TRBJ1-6	ASSSILGYNSPLH
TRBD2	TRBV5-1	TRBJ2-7	ASRIGTSGSPSASEQY
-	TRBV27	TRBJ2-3	ASSLQRLPDTQY
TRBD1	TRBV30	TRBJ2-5	AWKRTGLTSGTETQETQY
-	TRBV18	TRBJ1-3	ASSPPTSSGNTIY